The rows below give T cell receptor beta chains drawn from one sample of a study of STAT5B mutations in CD4+ large granular lymphocyte leukemia. Method: immunoSEQ multiplex PCR; TCRdb's copy keeps in-frame clones and lacks some. The sample lists 30,000 to 40,000 clones; around 80% were seen once. The material sequenced was CD4+ T cells from blood buffy coats. The receptors originated from a human donor in good health. Each CDR3 is given with its conserved first and last residue. The order of the fields is V gene, clone size, D gene, J gene, CDR3 length, CDR3 DNA, CDR3 protein. The D gene is left open where the match is weak. Size is omitted from some rows. Given values are once, few, many or a class for expanded clones.

V gene: TRBV5-5
clone size: -
D gene: TRBD2
J gene: TRBJ2-5
CDR3 length: 15
CDR3 DNA: TGTGCCAGCAGCGTGTCGGGAGGGAGAGAAGAGACCCAGTACTTC
CDR3 protein: CASSVSGGREETQYF

V gene: TRBV13
clone size: -
D gene: TRBD2
J gene: TRBJ2-5
CDR3 length: 14
CDR3 DNA: TGTGCCAGCTTCGAGCGGGGGGTACAAGAGACCCAGTACTTC
CDR3 protein: CASFERGVQETQYF

V gene: TRBV18
clone size: few
D gene: -
J gene: TRBJ1-1
CDR3 length: 14
CDR3 DNA: TGTGCCAGCTCACCCCAGGACAGTAACACTGAAGCTTTCTTT
CDR3 protein: CASSPQDSNTEAFF

V gene: TRBV7-8
clone size: -
D gene: TRBD2
J gene: TRBJ2-1
CDR3 length: 14
CDR3 DNA: TGTGCCAGCAGCCCACGGGGGCGGGAGGGCCTAGAGTTCTTC
CDR3 protein: CASSPRGREGLEFF

V gene: TRBV7-2
clone size: -
D gene: -
J gene: TRBJ2-7
CDR3 length: 15
CDR3 DNA: TGTGCCAGCAGCTTATCTGGGGCTAACTCCTACGAGCAGTACTTC
CDR3 protein: CASSLSGANSYEQYF

V gene: TRBV11-3
clone size: -
D gene: -
J gene: TRBJ2-2
CDR3 length: 13
CDR3 DNA: TGTGCCAGCAGCCTCATCGGGGCAGGGGAGCTGTTTTTT
CDR3 protein: CASSLIGAGELFF

V gene: TRBV7-2
clone size: -
D gene: -
J gene: TRBJ2-5
CDR3 length: 15
CDR3 DNA: TGTGCCAGCAGCGAATATTACTGGCGCTCGGAGACCCAGTACTTC
CDR3 protein: CASSEYYWRSETQYF

V gene: TRBV11-3
clone size: -
D gene: TRBD1
J gene: TRBJ1-2
CDR3 length: 14
CDR3 DNA: TGTGCCAGCAGCTTAGTGCAGGGGGCAACTGGCTACACCTTC
CDR3 protein: CASSLVQGATGYTF

V gene: TRBV5-4
clone size: -
D gene: -
J gene: TRBJ2-3
CDR3 length: 12
CDR3 DNA: TGTGCCAGCAGCTTTTTCGTCGATACGCAGTATTTT
CDR3 protein: CASSFFVDTQYF

V gene: TRBV7-2
clone size: once
D gene: -
J gene: TRBJ1-2
CDR3 length: 12
CDR3 DNA: TGTGCCAGCAGCTTTCGAGACTATGGCTACACCTTC
CDR3 protein: CASSFRDYGYTF

V gene: TRBV2
clone size: -
D gene: -
J gene: TRBJ2-4
CDR3 length: 14
CDR3 DNA: TGTGCCAGCAGGTTACAGCTAGCCAAAAACATTCAGTACTTC
CDR3 protein: CASRLQLAKNIQYF

V gene: TRBV9
clone size: -
D gene: -
J gene: TRBJ1-4
CDR3 length: 14
CDR3 DNA: TGTGCCAGCAGCGGGGGGGGGATTGATGAAAAACTGTTTTTT
CDR3 protein: CASSGGGIDEKLFF

V gene: TRBV20-1
clone size: -
D gene: -
J gene: TRBJ2-7
CDR3 length: 11
CDR3 DNA: TGCAGTGCTAGAGAATTATACGAGCAGTACTTC
CDR3 protein: CSARELYEQYF

V gene: TRBV2
clone size: -
D gene: -
J gene: TRBJ2-1
CDR3 length: 14
CDR3 DNA: TGTGCCAGCAGTGACGTGCGGGCCCACAATGAGCAGTTCTTC
CDR3 protein: CASSDVRAHNEQFF

V gene: TRBV9
clone size: once
D gene: TRBD2
J gene: TRBJ2-5
CDR3 length: 15
CDR3 DNA: TGTGCCAGCAGCGGGACTAGCGGACTCCAAGAGACCCAGTACTTC
CDR3 protein: CASSGTSGLQETQYF

V gene: TRBV7-2
clone size: -
D gene: -
J gene: TRBJ2-2
CDR3 length: 16
CDR3 DNA: TGTGCCAGCAGCTTAGGACTGGGGCGCCCCACCGGGGAGCTGTTTTTT
CDR3 protein: CASSLGLGRPTGELFF

V gene: TRBV6-6
clone size: -
D gene: TRBD2
J gene: TRBJ2-3
CDR3 length: 16
CDR3 DNA: TGTGCCAGCAGTGCGGGAGTTTACCGTGACACAGATACGCAGTATTTT
CDR3 protein: CASSAGVYRDTDTQYF

V gene: TRBV6-6
clone size: -
D gene: -
J gene: TRBJ1-2
CDR3 length: 15
CDR3 DNA: TGTGCCAGCAGTTACTATGCGGGGCCTAACTATGGCTACACCTTC
CDR3 protein: CASSYYAGPNYGYTF

V gene: TRBV11-1
clone size: once
D gene: TRBD2
J gene: TRBJ2-7
CDR3 length: 15
CDR3 DNA: TGTGCCAGCAGCCCAAAGCGGGAGGACGGCCACGAGCAGTACTTC
CDR3 protein: CASSPKREDGHEQYF

V gene: TRBV7-8
clone size: once
D gene: TRBD2
J gene: TRBJ2-3
CDR3 length: 15
CDR3 DNA: TGTGCCAGCACAAAAGGACTAGCGGTCACAGATACGCAGTATTTT
CDR3 protein: CASTKGLAVTDTQYF

V gene: TRBV10-3
clone size: -
D gene: -
J gene: TRBJ1-1
CDR3 length: 11
CDR3 DNA: TGTGCCACCCAAGGCGAGACTGAAGCTTTCTTT
CDR3 protein: CATQGETEAFF

V gene: TRBV11-1
clone size: -
D gene: TRBD1
J gene: TRBJ2-3
CDR3 length: 16
CDR3 DNA: TGTGCCAGCAGCTCCACAGGGGGCGCGAGAAGAGATACGCAGTATTTT
CDR3 protein: CASSSTGGARRDTQYF

V gene: TRBV11-2
clone size: -
D gene: TRBD1
J gene: TRBJ1-6
CDR3 length: 14
CDR3 DNA: TGTGCCAGCAGCTTAAGTCGGACAGGGGGCCACCTCCACTTT
CDR3 protein: CASSLSRTGGHLHF

V gene: TRBV4-1
clone size: -
D gene: -
J gene: TRBJ2-2
CDR3 length: 14
CDR3 DNA: TGCGCTAGCAGCCAAGGGAGTATCTCCGGGGAGCTGTTTTTT
CDR3 protein: CASSQGSISGELFF

V gene: TRBV5-1
clone size: -
D gene: -
J gene: TRBJ2-1
CDR3 length: 15
CDR3 DNA: TGCGCCAGCAGCTTGGCCGGGCAATCCTACAATGAGCAGTTCTTC
CDR3 protein: CASSLAGQSYNEQFF

V gene: TRBV18
clone size: -
D gene: TRBD2
J gene: TRBJ2-1
CDR3 length: 15
CDR3 DNA: TGTGCCAGCTCACCGGCGGGACTAGGGTCCAATGAGCAGTTCTTC
CDR3 protein: CASSPAGLGSNEQFF

V gene: TRBV5-4
clone size: -
D gene: -
J gene: TRBJ2-3
CDR3 length: 13
CDR3 DNA: TGTGCCAGCAGCTTTGGACAGACAGATACGCAGTATTTT
CDR3 protein: CASSFGQTDTQYF

V gene: TRBV11-2
clone size: -
D gene: -
J gene: TRBJ2-4
CDR3 length: 11
CDR3 DNA: TGTGCCAGCAGCTTATCAAACATTCAGTACTTC
CDR3 protein: CASSLSNIQYF

V gene: TRBV7-9
clone size: -
D gene: -
J gene: TRBJ1-1
CDR3 length: 13
CDR3 DNA: TGTGCCAGCAGCTTAGGGGCGAACACTGAAGCTTTCTTT
CDR3 protein: CASSLGANTEAFF

V gene: TRBV7-9
clone size: -
D gene: -
J gene: TRBJ2-1
CDR3 length: 15
CDR3 DNA: TGTGCCAGCAGCTTAAGTCGGGGGTCCTACAATGAGCAGTTCTTC
CDR3 protein: CASSLSRGSYNEQFF

V gene: TRBV5-4
clone size: once
D gene: -
J gene: TRBJ2-5
CDR3 length: 15
CDR3 DNA: TGTGCCAGCAGCCCTCTTGTTGGGAGACAAGAGACCCAGTACTTC
CDR3 protein: CASSPLVGRQETQYF

V gene: TRBV5-1
clone size: -
D gene: -
J gene: TRBJ2-5
CDR3 length: 17
CDR3 DNA: TGCGCCAGCAGCCCCCGGGGTGGGGGATATACCCAAGAGACCCAGTACTTC
CDR3 protein: CASSPRGGGYTQETQYF

V gene: TRBV11-3
clone size: few
D gene: -
J gene: TRBJ2-7
CDR3 length: 12
CDR3 DNA: TGTGCCAGCAGCTTGGTCTCCTACGAGCAGTACTTC
CDR3 protein: CASSLVSYEQYF

V gene: TRBV7-2
clone size: -
D gene: TRBD1
J gene: TRBJ2-2
CDR3 length: 13
CDR3 DNA: TGTGCCAGCAGATCCGGGACAGCCGGGGAGCTGTTTTTT
CDR3 protein: CASRSGTAGELFF

V gene: TRBV19
clone size: -
D gene: -
J gene: TRBJ1-2
CDR3 length: 15
CDR3 DNA: TGTGCCAGTAATAAGGGGCATTCACAGATCTATGGCTACACCTTC
CDR3 protein: CASNKGHSQIYGYTF

V gene: TRBV7-2
clone size: -
D gene: TRBD2
J gene: TRBJ2-1
CDR3 length: 18
CDR3 DNA: TGTGCCAGCAGCTTGCGGTCGGCTAGCGGGAGAGTAAGAAATGAGCAGTTCTTC
CDR3 protein: CASSLRSASGRVRNEQFF

V gene: TRBV7-2
clone size: -
D gene: -
J gene: TRBJ2-3
CDR3 length: 17
CDR3 DNA: TGTGCCAGCAGCCCCATATTTGGCGCCTTGAGCACAGATACGCAGTATTTT
CDR3 protein: CASSPIFGALSTDTQYF

V gene: TRBV7-9
clone size: -
D gene: -
J gene: TRBJ2-7
CDR3 length: 15
CDR3 DNA: TGTGCCAGCAGCCCGGGACCCATTTCGGCCTACGAGCAGTACTTC
CDR3 protein: CASSPGPISAYEQYF

V gene: TRBV27
clone size: -
D gene: TRBD1
J gene: TRBJ2-7
CDR3 length: 15
CDR3 DNA: TGTGCCAGCAGTTCCGGGACAGGGTTCTCCTACGAGCAGTACTTC
CDR3 protein: CASSSGTGFSYEQYF

V gene: TRBV2
clone size: -
D gene: -
J gene: TRBJ1-1
CDR3 length: 14
CDR3 DNA: TGTGCCAGCATTAACCTCTCTGGGAACACTGAAGCTTTCTTT
CDR3 protein: CASINLSGNTEAFF

V gene: TRBV7-9
clone size: few
D gene: -
J gene: TRBJ1-6
CDR3 length: 14
CDR3 DNA: TGTGCCAGCAGCATGCAAGGTCCTAATTCACCCCTCCACTTT
CDR3 protein: CASSMQGPNSPLHF

V gene: TRBV5-6
clone size: -
D gene: -
J gene: TRBJ2-7
CDR3 length: 15
CDR3 DNA: TGTGCCAGCAGCTTGGTTGGCGGGGGCCTTTACGAGCAGTACTTC
CDR3 protein: CASSLVGGGLYEQYF